This T cell receptor beta chain was obtained from a study of somatic mutations in cytotoxic T cells in rheumatoid arthritis. The CDR3 is 12 amino acids. In germline, CDR1 is SGHNT, CDR2 YYREEE (reference sequence). Trimming took 0 bases from V and 8 from J, leaving 8 bases between them. Some clones are missing from TCRdb's copy, which holds only in-frame ones; the method was immunoSEQ multiplex PCR. This table holds more than 25,000 clones, 82% found once. Input material: CD8+ T cells sorted from blood. The source of this sequence is a man aged 45-65 years in good health. The rearrangement uses TRBV5-4 and TRBJ1-1; D call uncertain. CDR3 sequence reads: CASSLGDSEAFF. Written as DNA, the CDR3 is TGTGCCAGCAGCTTGGGGGATTCCGAAGCTTTCTTT.